One and the same sample provided the 22 T cell receptor beta chains below, sequenced in a study of blood T cell repertoires in COVID-19 (dated by TCRdb to between 2020 and 2021). The protocol used for the library was the immunoSEQ multiplex PCR assay. What TCRdb holds here is the immuneACCESS table cut down to in-frame rearrangements. Part of the clones is not present; checked against another copy, under half of the missing clones reflect an unresolved V gene, and the others are unexplained. This sample is represented by approximately 240,000 clones; 70% to 85% of them were singletons. The ten largest clones add up to about 1.3% of the sample. Sequenced material: PBMCs or T cells enriched from blood (not recorded which). These receptors all come from a middle-aged woman with acute COVID-19.

In its sample, this clone was seen once. J is TRBJ2-1 and V is TRBV15, with D tentatively TRBD2 (5 bases). Germline assignment: CDR1 LNHNV and CDR2 YYDKDF (reference sequence). The CDR3 is made up of 16 amino acids. Trimming removed 0 bases from V and 8 bases from J, with 17 bases in between. The CDR3 DNA follows: TGTGCCACCAGCAGAGACCAGCGCAACCTCGGGGATGAGCAGTTCTTC. Its protein is CATSRDQRNLGDEQFF. Drawing the rest from reference TRBV15 and TRBJ2-1, the complete variable domain is DAMVIQNPRYQVTQFGKPVTLSCSQTLNHNVMYWYQQKSSQAPKLLFHYYDKDFNNEADTPDNFQSRRPNTSFCFLDIRSPGLGDTAMYLCATSRDQRNLGDEQFFGPGTRLTVL.

The J gene is TRBJ2-1, the V gene TRBV30; 8 nucleotides line up with TRBD1. Germline V CDR1 and CDR2: GTSNPN, SVGIG (reference sequence). The CDR3 is 12 amino acids. The V gene end was trimmed by 7 bases and the J gene end by 6 bases; junction bases not matched to a gene: 5. The CDR3, as DNA: TGTGCCTTTGACAGGGGAGTCAATGAGCAGTTCTTC. It specifies CAFDRGVNEQFF.

This clone has a single count. The chain links TRBV4-1 to TRBJ2-3, with TRBD2 matching over 15 bases. V was clipped by 1 base and J by 0 bases; unmatched bases: 8. This CDR3 contains 20 residues. Germline assignment: CDR1 MGHRA and CDR2 YSYEKL. The CDR3 DNA reads TGCGCCAGCAGCCAAGTGGGACTAGCGGGGGGACCCAAAAGCACAGATACGCAGTATTTT. Protein product: CASSQVGLAGGPKSTDTQYF.

This clone was recorded at least ten times. V gene TRBV2 combines with J gene TRBJ2-1; TRBD2 matches at 10 bases. CDR1 is SNHLY and CDR2 is FYNNEI in the germline V gene. The junction had 14 bases not matched to a gene; V was cut back by 4 bases and J by 5 bases. The CDR3 sequence is 18 residues long. The CDR3 sequence: CASSASPLAGVGHNEQFF. In nucleotides, the CDR3 is TGTGCCAGCAGTGCCTCGCCTCTAGCGGGAGTGGGGCACAATGAGCAGTTCTTC.

The chain uses TRBV5-1 and TRBJ2-7; the D is unclear. V shed 4 bases and J shed 2 bases, with 7 bases lying between them. Germline V CDR1 and CDR2: SGHRS, YFSETQ. This CDR3 comprises 12 residues. The CDR3 nucleotides read TGCGCCAGCAGCCGCGAGCCCTACGAGCAGTACTTC. Translating it yields CASSREPYEQYF.

This chain links TRBV18 with TRBJ2-7; 9 positions match TRBD1. V gave up 5 bases and J gave up 5 bases; unmatched junction bases: 10. This CDR3 comprises 15 residues. CDR1 KGHSH and CDR2 LQKENI come from the germline V gene. The CDR3 region is CASSTNSGQGNEQYF. CDR3 coding DNA: TGTGCCAGCTCAACGAATAGCGGACAGGGGAACGAGCAGTACTTC. Together with reference TRBV18 and TRBJ2-7, the CDR3 gives the full variable domain: NAGVMQNPRHLVRRRGQEARLRCSPMKGHSHVYWYRQLPEEGLKFMVYLQKENIIDESGMPKERFSAEFPKEGPSILRIQQVVRGDSAAYFCASSTNSGQGNEQYFGPGTRLTVT.

V gene TRBV5-6 combines with J gene TRBJ2-7, with TRBD1 as a possible D gene (5 bases). V gave up 0 bases and J gave up 0 bases, with 7 bases separating them. The CDR3 is 14 residues long. Germline assignment: CDR1 SGHDT and CDR2 YYEEEE. The CDR3 reads CASSLVTGSYEQYF. The CDR3 coding sequence is TGTGCCAGCAGCTTGGTTACAGGCTCCTACGAGCAGTACTTC.

The chain combines TRBV7-8 with TRBJ1-6; 9 bases map to TRBD1. Per germline, CDR1 SGHVS and CDR2 FQNEAQ. The CDR3 has 15 amino acids. Trimming cost V 4 bases and J 7 bases; bases outside gene matches: 5. The chain's CDR3 is CASSSQGARNSPLHF. The CDR3 bases are TGTGCCAGCAGCTCACAGGGGGCGAGAAATTCACCCCTCCACTTT.

CDR3 coding DNA: TGTGCCAGCAGCTTTCAGACAGCCAGTAATGAAAAACTGTTTTTT. This translates into CASSFQTASNEKLFF. The genes are TRBV5-8 and TRBJ1-4, with a tentative D call TRBD1 (5 bases). The germline CDR1 and CDR2 sequences are SGHTS and YDEGEE. The CDR3 sequence is 15 residues long. Trimming cost V 2 bases and J 4 bases, with 12 bases left between them.

The chain uses TRBV6-6 and TRBJ1-3, with 7 nucleotides matching TRBD1. The CDR3 covers 15 residues. V lost 7 bases to trimming and J lost 0 bases; unmatched junction nucleotides: 6. CDR1 is MNHNY, CDR2 SVGAGI, per germline (reference sequence). The CDR3 nucleotides read TGTGCCAGCACTCACCGGGACAGCTCTGGAAACACCATATATTTT. Its translation is CASTHRDSSGNTIYF.

For the CDR3, the DNA is TGTGCCAGCAGCCCGCGACAGGGGGGTTATAATTCACCCCTCCACTTT. This encodes CASSPRQGGYNSPLHF. The chain links TRBV7-2 to TRBJ1-6, with 9 nucleotides matching TRBD1. This CDR3 comprises 16 residues. Germline assignment: CDR1 SGHTA and CDR2 FQGNSA. After removal of 5 bases from V and 4 bases from J, the junction contained 6 bases not matched to a gene.

For the CDR3, the DNA is TGTGCCAGCAGCTGGGACAGGGGGCCCGGCTACACCTTC. It translates to CASSWDRGPGYTF. This chain links TRBV5-6 with TRBJ1-2; 12 bases line up with TRBD1. CDR1 is SGHDT, CDR2 YYEEEE, per germline. The J segment lost 8 bases and the V segment lost 3 bases, leaving 2 bases of the junction unmatched. This CDR3 is built from 13 residues.

V is TRBV19 and J is TRBJ2-3; a weak D match, TRBD2 (5 bases). The germline gives CDR1 LNHDA, CDR2 SQIVND (reference sequence). This CDR3 comprises 15 residues. Trimming left V 1 base short and J 1 base short, with 9 bases between. The CDR3 region is CASSIGGHRTDTQYF. The CDR3 DNA follows: TGTGCCAGTAGTATAGGAGGGCATCGCACAGATACGCAGTATTTT.

The V and J genes are TRBV27 and TRBJ1-2; possible D gene TRBD1, 6 bases. V lost 8 bases and J 5 bases, leaving 18 bases between the germline ends. The CDR3 covers 14 residues. Germline V gene lookup returns CDR1 MNHEY and CDR2 SMNVEV (reference sequence). CDR3 protein: CASPPAGASYGYTF. As DNA, the CDR3 is TGTGCCAGCCCCCCGGCAGGGGCGAGTTATGGCTACACCTTC.

This rearrangement joins TRBV12-2 to TRBJ2-7; the table's D call, TRBD2, has no DNA check behind it. TRBV12-2 is shown as a pseudogene. The CDR3 consists of 18 residues. The CDR3 nucleotides are TGTGCAAGTCGCTTAGGGGCCGGGACTAGCGGGAGTATGTACGAGCAGTACTTC. It codes for CASRLGAGTSGSMYEQYF.

The chain's CDR3 is CATSGIAASGSSEQFF. The DNA of the CDR3 is TGTGCCACCAGTGGTATAGCGGCTAGCGGGAGTAGTGAGCAGTTCTTC. This chain links TRBV24-1 with TRBJ2-1; TRBD2 aligns across 10 bases. The trim removed 5 bases at V and 9 bases at J, leaving 12 bases unmatched. The CDR3 is 16 amino acids. Germline V lookup: CDR1 KGHDR, CDR2 SFDVKD.

V gene TRBV5-1 combines with J gene TRBJ2-5, with D hard to call. The germline V gene encodes CDR1 SGHRS and CDR2 YFSETQ. The CDR3 is made up of 13 amino acids. Trimming took off 0 bases at V and 1 base at J, with 4 bases between the two ends. This CDR3 reads CASSLDTQETQYF. CDR3 sequence (DNA): TGCGCCAGCAGCTTGGACACCCAAGAGACCCAGTACTTC.

Note on this clone: The same CDR3 is also encoded by other DNA sequences in this sample. The rearrangement links TRBV7-3 to TRBJ2-3, with 9 bases aligning to TRBD2. The trim removed 1 base at V and 0 bases at J, leaving 11 bases unmatched. CDR3 length: 19 residues. Germline CDR1 and CDR2: SGHTA and FQGTGA. Here the CDR3 DNA reads TGTGCCAGCAGCTTAATGGGCGCGGGGGGGCCTCTAAGCACAGATACGCAGTATTTT. Translation gives CASSLMGAGGPLSTDTQYF.

V and J are TRBV28 and TRBJ2-7; 7 bases line up with TRBD1. V lost 3 bases and J lost 2; bases outside the gene matches: 7. This CDR3 comprises 15 residues. Germline V gene data show CDR1 as MDHEN and CDR2 as SYDVKM. The CDR3 loop reads CASSFVPGQPYEQYF. The CDR3 DNA is TGTGCCAGCAGTTTTGTGCCGGGACAGCCCTACGAGCAGTACTTC.

CDR3 nucleotide sequence: TGTGCCAGCAGCTTACGGGACATTAGCACAGATACGCAGTATTTT. Protein: CASSLRDISTDTQYF. This sequence joins TRBV7-2 and TRBJ2-3; a possible D gene is TRBD1 (6 bases). The V end was cut by 2 bases, the J end by 0 bases, with 9 bases between. The CDR3 covers 15 residues. The germline gives CDR1 SGHTA, CDR2 FQGNSA.

V gene TRBV18 combines with J gene TRBJ1-1, with TRBD1 matching over 7 bases. The length of the CDR3 is 15 residues. J lost 4 bases, V lost 1 base, and 6 bases had no gene match. Germline V lookup: CDR1 KGHSH, CDR2 LQKENI. CDR3 in DNA: TGTGCCAGCTCACCACTGTCAACAGGGGCCACTGAAGCTTTCTTT. Protein sequence: CASSPLSTGATEAFF. Variable domain in full (rest from reference TRBV18 and TRBJ1-1): NAGVMQNPRHLVRRRGQEARLRCSPMKGHSHVYWYRQLPEEGLKFMVYLQKENIIDESGMPKERFSAEFPKEGPSILRIQQVVRGDSAAYFCASSPLSTGATEAFFGQGTRLTVV.

The chain has TRBV19 and TRBJ2-1, with D perhaps matching TRBD2 (5 bases). The length of the CDR3 is 16 residues. Germline CDR1 is LNHDA and CDR2 is SQIVND (reference sequence). Trimming stripped 5 bases from V and 0 bases from J, with 14 bases between. This CDR3 reads CASSRTTRGSYNEQFF. CDR3 in DNA: TGTGCCAGTAGTCGTACTACTAGAGGCTCCTACAATGAGCAGTTCTTC. Full variable domain (remainder filled in from reference TRBV19 and TRBJ2-1): DGGITQSPKYLFRKEGQNVTLSCEQNLNHDAMYWYRQDPGQGLRLIYYSQIVNDFQKGDIAEGYSVSREKKESFPLTVTSAQKNPTAFYLCASSRTTRGSYNEQFFGPGTRLTVL.